This TCR beta chain was observed in a study of cytomegalovirus exposure and HLA in healthy donors. About the research overall: Early on, a data release was issued that held tens of millions of unique TCRs from HLA-typed donors.

Study-wide findings and caveats: The authors later found HLA-associated TCR beta chains more clonally expanded than equally common others.

The PCR was carried out with 60 Vbeta primers and 13 Jbeta primers. Libraries were prepared by immunoSEQ multiplex PCR; TCRdb keeps only in-frame clonotypes and omits some of them. The table shows fewer than 120,000 clones, with about 86% occurring only once. Notes on this clone: Its antigen is as yet unknown.

Germline loops: CDR1 SQVTM, CDR2 ANQGSEA. The V gene end was trimmed by 6 bases and the J gene end by 6 bases; junction bases not matched to a gene: 5. The CDR3 is 11 residues long. The sequence was obtained from a man aged 40-55 years in good health and CMV-seronegative. The source material was PBMCs. The chain links TRBV29-1 to TRBJ2-7; 7 bases are a match to TRBD1. The CDR3 reads CSVLQGPEQYF. The CDR3 bases are TGCAGCGTCTTACAGGGGCCCGAGCAGTACTTC.